The rows below give T cell receptor beta chains drawn from one sample of a study of post-analysis software for immune sequencing data. One entry per CDR3 protein results from TCRdb running MiXCR on the PCR reads. The table lists approximately 630,000 distinct CDR3 sequences, 55% to 60% of them singletons, with roughly 12% in the top ten. The source material was blood. The origin of the receptors is a girl aged 2-9 years with multiple sclerosis. Each CDR3 is given with its conserved first and last residue. A D gene is named only where the DNA matches it firmly. The listing skips clone size in some rows; elsewhere it reads once, few, many or a size class.

V gene: TRBV4-3
J gene: TRBJ2-3
clone size: .
D gene: .
CDR3 DNA: TGCGCCAGCAGCCAAGATCCAATCACAGATACGCAGTATTTT
CDR3 protein: CASSQDPITDTQYF

V gene: TRBV20-1
J gene: TRBJ1-2
clone size: .
D gene: .
CDR3 DNA: TGCAGTGCTAGAGCTCCACAGGGTTCGGAACGTGGCTACACCTTC
CDR3 protein: CSARAPQGSERGYTF

V gene: TRBV6-5
J gene: TRBJ2-7
clone size: .
D gene: TRBD2
CDR3 DNA: TGTGCCAGCAGTCGACTAGCGGGGACACCCCGGGAGGCCCAGTACTTC
CDR3 protein: CASSRLAGTPREAQYF

V gene: TRBV29-1
J gene: TRBJ2-5
clone size: .
D gene: TRBD1
CDR3 DNA: TGCAGCGTTCTTACTGACCCGGACAGGGCGGTTGGGGAGACCCAGTACTTC
CDR3 protein: CSVLTDPDRAVGETQYF

V gene: TRBV20-1
J gene: TRBJ2-7
clone size: .
D gene: TRBD2
CDR3 DNA: TGCAGTGCTTCTAGCGGGAAGGAGGCCCAGTACTTC
CDR3 protein: CSASSGKEAQYF

V gene: TRBV11-2
J gene: TRBJ2-1
clone size: .
D gene: .
CDR3 DNA: TGTGCCAGCAGCTACCTGACTATGAGGGAGCAGTTCTTC
CDR3 protein: CASSYLTMREQFF

V gene: TRBV7-6
J gene: TRBJ2-3
clone size: .
D gene: .
CDR3 DNA: TGTGCCAGCAGCTTACCCTCAGATACGCAGTATTTT
CDR3 protein: CASSLPSDTQYF

V gene: TRBV11-2
J gene: TRBJ1-6
clone size: .
D gene: .
CDR3 DNA: TGTGCCAGCAGCTTAGCGTCAGCCCATAATTCACCCCTCCACTTT
CDR3 protein: CASSLASAHNSPLHF

V gene: TRBV5-1
J gene: TRBJ2-7
clone size: .
D gene: TRBD1
CDR3 DNA: TGCGCCAGCACCCGATTCCGGGACAGCTACGAGCAGTACTTC
CDR3 protein: CASTRFRDSYEQYF

V gene: TRBV20-1
J gene: TRBJ2-7
clone size: .
D gene: .
CDR3 DNA: TGCAGTGCTAGAGATGGCCAGGGGTCATCCTACGAGCAGTACTTC
CDR3 protein: CSARDGQGSSYEQYF

V gene: TRBV27
J gene: TRBJ2-6
clone size: few
D gene: TRBD2
CDR3 DNA: TGTGCCAGCAGTCCCCGGGGGAGGGCTGGGGCCAACGTCCTGACTTTC
CDR3 protein: CASSPRGRAGANVLTF

V gene: TRBV4-1
J gene: TRBJ2-1
clone size: once
D gene: .
CDR3 DNA: TGCGCCAGTAGCCAATCGGTTCCCCAACGGTACAATGAGCAGTTCTTC
CDR3 protein: CASSQSVPQRYNEQFF

V gene: TRBV29-1
J gene: TRBJ2-1
clone size: .
D gene: .
CDR3 DNA: TGCAGCGCTGATGTGACCTACAATGAGCAGTTCTTC
CDR3 protein: CSADVTYNEQFF

V gene: TRBV7-2
J gene: TRBJ2-7
clone size: .
D gene: TRBD2
CDR3 DNA: TGTGCCAGCAGCCCCGGGGGGACGGGAGTTTCCGAGCAGTACTTC
CDR3 protein: CASSPGGTGVSEQYF

V gene: TRBV10-3
J gene: TRBJ2-3
clone size: .
D gene: .
CDR3 DNA: TGTGCCAAGAAAGAGGTCGCCGATAGCACAGATACGCAGTATTTT
CDR3 protein: CAKKEVADSTDTQYF

V gene: TRBV4-3
J gene: TRBJ2-5
clone size: .
D gene: TRBD2
CDR3 DNA: TGCGCCAGCAGCCTAATTCGGGCTAGCGGGACCCAAGAGACCCAGTACTTC
CDR3 protein: CASSLIRASGTQETQYF

V gene: TRBV21-1
J gene: TRBJ1-5
clone size: .
D gene: .
CDR3 DNA: TGTGCCAGCAGCACGAGGACCGGCGCCAATCAGCCCCAGCATTTT
CDR3 protein: CASSTRTGANQPQHF

V gene: TRBV13
J gene: TRBJ2-6
clone size: .
D gene: .
CDR3 DNA: TGTGCCAGCAGCGGGGTCCACTCGGGGGCCAACGTCCTGACTTTC
CDR3 protein: CASSGVHSGANVLTF

V gene: TRBV11-2
J gene: TRBJ2-5
clone size: .
D gene: .
CDR3 DNA: TGTGCCAGCAGCTATCCCGTAGGGGACAGGGGTTCTAGCGGGGGGACGATGTGGGAGACCCAGTACTTC
CDR3 protein: CASSYPVGDRGSSGGTMWETQYF

V gene: TRBV6-5
J gene: TRBJ2-5
clone size: .
D gene: .
CDR3 DNA: TGTGCCAGCAGTTACGTTGGGGGCTTCCTCCAAGAGACCCAGTACTTC
CDR3 protein: CASSYVGGFLQETQYF

V gene: TRBV6-5
J gene: TRBJ1-2
clone size: few
D gene: TRBD1
CDR3 DNA: TGTGCCAGCAGGTCCCCGTCAGGGGGGAACTATGGCTACACCTTC
CDR3 protein: CASRSPSGGNYGYTF

V gene: TRBV9
J gene: TRBJ1-2
clone size: .
D gene: .
CDR3 DNA: TGTGCCAGCAGCCCGACCCGGGATGGCTACACCTTC
CDR3 protein: CASSPTRDGYTF

V gene: TRBV9
J gene: TRBJ2-3
clone size: .
D gene: .
CDR3 DNA: TGTGCCAGCGCACCCTCGGCAGATACGCAGTATTTT
CDR3 protein: CASAPSADTQYF

V gene: TRBV12-3/TRBV12-4
J gene: TRBJ2-1
clone size: .
D gene: TRBD2
CDR3 DNA: TGTGCCAGCAGCCGGACTAGCTGGGGGAACAATGAGCAGTTCTTC
CDR3 protein: CASSRTSWGNNEQFF

V gene: TRBV7-9
J gene: TRBJ2-7
clone size: .
D gene: TRBD1
CDR3 DNA: TGTGCCAGCAGCCCCAGCCGAGGGACAGGGGACGAGCAGTACTTC
CDR3 protein: CASSPSRGTGDEQYF

V gene: TRBV2
J gene: TRBJ1-2
clone size: .
D gene: .
CDR3 DNA: TGTGCCAGCAGTGAAACGCGCTATGGCTACACCTTC
CDR3 protein: CASSETRYGYTF

V gene: TRBV5-1
J gene: TRBJ1-2
clone size: .
D gene: .
CDR3 DNA: TGCGCCAGCAGGCCGGACAAGAACTATTATGGCTACACCTTC
CDR3 protein: CASRPDKNYYGYTF

V gene: TRBV29-1
J gene: TRBJ1-2
clone size: .
D gene: TRBD1
CDR3 DNA: TGCAGCGTTGAGGAGGGGACAGGGGACTATGGCTACACCTTC
CDR3 protein: CSVEEGTGDYGYTF

V gene: TRBV6-5
J gene: TRBJ2-5
clone size: few
D gene: TRBD1
CDR3 DNA: TGTGCCAGCAGTTACAACAGGGGGCCGGGAGAGACCCAGTACTTC
CDR3 protein: CASSYNRGPGETQYF

V gene: TRBV12-3/TRBV12-4
J gene: TRBJ2-4
clone size: .
D gene: TRBD2
CDR3 DNA: TGTGCCAGCAATTCCCTTAGCGGGGGGGGACTTCTAGCCAAAAACATTCAGTACTTC
CDR3 protein: CASNSLSGGGLLAKNIQYF

V gene: TRBV15
J gene: TRBJ2-1
clone size: .
D gene: TRBD2
CDR3 DNA: TGTGCCACCAGCAGAGATCTCTCGCGGGAGGGGGAGCAGTTCTTC
CDR3 protein: CATSRDLSREGEQFF

V gene: TRBV20-1
J gene: TRBJ2-7
clone size: .
D gene: TRBD2
CDR3 DNA: TGCAGTGCCCTGGGACTAGCGGGAGACTACGAGCAGTACTTC
CDR3 protein: CSALGLAGDYEQYF

V gene: TRBV5-1
J gene: TRBJ1-2
clone size: once
D gene: TRBD1
CDR3 DNA: TGCGCCAGCAGCTCCCTACAGGGGGCGGCCTATGGCTACACCTTC
CDR3 protein: CASSSLQGAAYGYTF

V gene: TRBV4-2
J gene: TRBJ2-1
clone size: .
D gene: .
CDR3 DNA: TGTGCCAGCAGCCAAGATCCAGCGGACAATGAGCAGTTCTTC
CDR3 protein: CASSQDPADNEQFF

V gene: TRBV28
J gene: TRBJ2-7
clone size: .
D gene: .
CDR3 DNA: TGTGCCAGCAGTCCCCGAGGAGCTGGGGTTAGCTCCTACGAGCAGTACTTC
CDR3 protein: CASSPRGAGVSSYEQYF

V gene: TRBV29-1
J gene: TRBJ2-3
clone size: .
D gene: .
CDR3 DNA: TGCAGCGTTGAAGGTACAGGGGAGGGATCAGGTACGCAGTATTTT
CDR3 protein: CSVEGTGEGSGTQYF

V gene: TRBV7-9
J gene: TRBJ2-7
clone size: .
D gene: .
CDR3 DNA: TGTGCCAGCAGTCAGTATTACGAGCAGTACTTC
CDR3 protein: CASSQYYEQYF

V gene: TRBV4-2
J gene: TRBJ2-1
clone size: .
D gene: TRBD2
CDR3 DNA: TGTGCCAGCAGCCAAGATGATCGGGGGGACAATGAGCAGTTCTTC
CDR3 protein: CASSQDDRGDNEQFF

V gene: TRBV2
J gene: TRBJ2-5
clone size: .
D gene: TRBD2
CDR3 DNA: TGTGCCAGCAGTGAAAGGCTAGCGGGCCGCCAAGAGACCCAGTACTTC
CDR3 protein: CASSERLAGRQETQYF

V gene: TRBV28
J gene: TRBJ2-7
clone size: .
D gene: .
CDR3 DNA: TGTGCCAGCAGCCTTAACACCCCGAGCTCCTACGAGCAGTACTTC
CDR3 protein: CASSLNTPSSYEQYF

V gene: TRBV5-1
J gene: TRBJ2-1
clone size: .
D gene: TRBD2
CDR3 DNA: TGCGCCAGCAGCTTGGTTCCGGGGAGGGGTGAGCAGTTCTTC
CDR3 protein: CASSLVPGRGEQFF

V gene: TRBV5-1
J gene: TRBJ2-3
clone size: .
D gene: TRBD2
CDR3 DNA: TGCGCCAGCAGCTTGGAACCAATAGCGGGAGAGTCGGATACGCAGTATTTT
CDR3 protein: CASSLEPIAGESDTQYF